The 2 T cell receptor beta chains below were found in one sample sequenced in a study of identical twins (dated by TCRdb to the mid-2010s). Libraries were constructed by 5' RACE. The instrument was an Illumina HiSeq 2000. TCRdb reprocessed the public reads (quality trimming at Q25 with fastp, clone calling with MiXCR) and kept in-frame beta chains. Entries that share a CDR3 protein sequence are merged under the most common genes and DNA. Here the sample has about 530,000 distinct CDR3 sequences; around 15% occur a single time. Clones ranked in the top ten supply about 0.47% of the sample. In addition, the sample was reused for a study of yellow fever vaccine responses in identical twins.

The material sequenced was CD4+ T cells sorted from blood. These receptors were obtained from a woman aged 18 to 35 in good health.

This chain uses TRBV19 with TRBJ1-2; D is uncertain. The CDR3 totals 13 residues. Germline-derived CDR1 and CDR2 are LNHDA and SQIVND (reference sequence). V dropped 7 bases and J dropped 0 bases, with 9 bases sitting between them. Here the CDR3 reads CASTPDANYGYTF. The CDR3 coding sequence is TGTGCCAGTACCCCGGACGCTAACTATGGCTACACCTTC.

This clonotype was counted only a few times. CDR3 sequence reads: CASSPSGNEQYV. In nucleotides, the CDR3 is TGTGCCAGCTCACCGTCGGGGAACGAGCAGTACGTC. This rearrangement joins TRBV18 to TRBJ2-7, with D possibly matching TRBD2 (5 bases). The V gene's germline CDR1 is KGHSH and CDR2 LQKENI. The length of the CDR3 is 12 residues. Trimming took 3 bases from V and 5 from J, leaving 8 bases between them.